The text below deals with one T cell receptor beta chain. Its specificity is unknown. TCRdb called the 5' RACE reads again in MiXCR, with one record for every CDR3 protein. The sample contains 350,000 to 400,000 distinct CDR3 sequences, around 15% of which appear only once. These data belong to a study of T-cell memory formation after mild COVID-19. Findings and caveats of the study: Clones that contracted from day 15 to 85 had balanced CD4/CD8; later expanders were CD4+ biased.

The CDR3 length is 14 residues. V trimming: 6 bases; J trimming: 3 bases; junction bases outside the gene matches: 7. Germline V gene data show CDR1 as SNHLY and CDR2 as FYNNEI. This sequence joins TRBV2 and TRBJ2-7; TRBD2 matches 8 bases. This receptor was taken from a man between 18 and 35 years old who had mild COVID-19 (a few samples of this study predate the infection). Cell type and time point are not known. Sequencing input: PBMCs or a T cell subset sorted from them (not recorded which). CDR3 coding DNA: TGTGCCAGCAGCAGCCAGCTAGCGGGCTACGAGCAGTACGTC. It translates to CASSSQLAGYEQYV.